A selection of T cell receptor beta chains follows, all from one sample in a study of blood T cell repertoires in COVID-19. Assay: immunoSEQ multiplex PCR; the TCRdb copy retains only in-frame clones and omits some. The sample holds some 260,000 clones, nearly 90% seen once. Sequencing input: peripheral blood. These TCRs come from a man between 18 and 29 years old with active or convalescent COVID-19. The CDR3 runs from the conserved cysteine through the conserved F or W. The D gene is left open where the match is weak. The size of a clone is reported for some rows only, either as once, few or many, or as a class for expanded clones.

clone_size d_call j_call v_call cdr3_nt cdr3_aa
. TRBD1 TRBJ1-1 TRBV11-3 TGTGCCAGCAGCTGGAACCACCCCCAGGGGGGGAACACTGAAGCTTTCTTT CASSWNHPQGGNTEAFF
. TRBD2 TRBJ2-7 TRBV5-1 TGCGCCAGCAGCGAGGAGAGCGGGAGGTCCTACGAGCAGTACTTC CASSEESGRSYEQYF
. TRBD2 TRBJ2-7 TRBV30 TGTGCCTGGAGTGGGATACACAGTTCGGCGGGAGGCTCCTACGAGCAGTACTTC CAWSGIHSSAGGSYEQYF
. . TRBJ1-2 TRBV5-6 TGTGCCAGCAGCTTGGGGGGCACTGGCTACACCTTC CASSLGGTGYTF
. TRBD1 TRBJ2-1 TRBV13 TGTGCCAGCAGTCTCCGACAGGGGCAGGGCAGTGAGCAGTTCTTC CASSLRQGQGSEQFF
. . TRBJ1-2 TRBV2 TGTGCCAGCAGTGAAGCCGACAGATACTATGGCTACACCTTC CASSEADRYYGYTF
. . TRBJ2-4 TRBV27 TGTGCCAGCAGTTTAATCTCGGCGGGCAAAAACATTCAGTACTTC CASSLISAGKNIQYF
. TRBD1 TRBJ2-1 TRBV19 TGTGCCAGTAGCCCGGGACAGGGGAGCTCCAATGAGCAGTTCTTC CASSPGQGSSNEQFF
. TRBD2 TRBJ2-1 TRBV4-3 TGCGCCAGCAGCCCCCTAGCGGGGTACAATGAGCAGTTCTTC CASSPLAGYNEQFF
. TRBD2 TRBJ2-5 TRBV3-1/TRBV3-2 TGTGCCAGCAGCCAAGTGAAGATAGCGGGTAGCCAAGAGACCCAGTACTTC CASSQVKIAGSQETQYF
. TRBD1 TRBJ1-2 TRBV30 TGTGCCTTACAGTACTCAGGGACAGGGGCGTACTATGGCTACACCTTC CALQYSGTGAYYGYTF
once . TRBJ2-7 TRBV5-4 TGTGCCAGCGGGGACAAGCACTACGAGCAGTACTTC CASGDKHYEQYF
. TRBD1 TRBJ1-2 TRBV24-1 TGTGCCACCAGTGACCGGGACAGGGGTAGGGGTGGCTACACCTTC CATSDRDRGRGGYTF
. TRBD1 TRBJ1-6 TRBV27 TGTGCCAGCAGTTCCCGGACAGGGACCTATAATTCACCCCTCCACTTT CASSSRTGTYNSPLHF
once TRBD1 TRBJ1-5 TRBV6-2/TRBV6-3 TGTGCCAGCAGTTCCCCTGGGACAGGTAATCAGCCCCAGCATTTT CASSSPGTGNQPQHF
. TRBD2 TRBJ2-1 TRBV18 TGTGCCAGCTCACCAACGTTGGGAGGGCCCAAGTCCAATGAGCAGTTCTTC CASSPTLGGPKSNEQFF
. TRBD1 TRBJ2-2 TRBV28 TGTGCCAGCAGCTCATTCGGGACAGGCGACACCGGGGAGCTGTTTTTT CASSSFGTGDTGELFF
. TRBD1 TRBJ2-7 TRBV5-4 TGTGCCAGCAGCTTGGGGCCGGGACAGGGGGCTTGGGAGCAGTACTTC CASSLGPGQGAWEQYF
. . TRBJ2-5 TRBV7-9 TGTGCCAGCAGCTTACCGCCCCTAGCGCCTCAAGAGACCCAGTACTTC CASSLPPLAPQETQYF
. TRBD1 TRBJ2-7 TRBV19 TGTGCCAGTAGTAAGGGTGGGAGCAGGGGGACCTACGAGCAGTACTTC CASSKGGSRGTYEQYF
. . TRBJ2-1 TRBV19 TGTGCCAGTAGTACCGGACAGAAGAACAATGAGCAGTTCTTC CASSTGQKNNEQFF
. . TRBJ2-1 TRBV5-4 TGTGCCAGCAGCTCAACTAGATACAATGAGCAGTTCTTC CASSSTRYNEQFF
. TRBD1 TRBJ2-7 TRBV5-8 TGTGCCAGCAGCTTGGGGGACAGGAGCTCCTACGAGCAGTACTTC CASSLGDRSSYEQYF
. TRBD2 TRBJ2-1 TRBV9 TGTGCCAGCAGCGTCGTAGCCGGGACTAGCGGGAGTCAGTCCTACAATGAGCAGTTCTTC CASSVVAGTSGSQSYNEQFF
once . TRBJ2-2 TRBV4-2 TGTGCCAGCAGCCAAGAGACAAGGGCGGGATATAACACCGGGGAGCTGTTTTTT CASSQETRAGYNTGELFF
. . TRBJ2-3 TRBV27 TGTGCCAGCACAGGAGGCGGGGGCACAGATACGCAGTATTTT CASTGGGGTDTQYF
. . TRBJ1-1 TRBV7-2 TGTGCCACCTCTACCAGGGCACCCACTGAAGCTTTCTTT CATSTRAPTEAFF
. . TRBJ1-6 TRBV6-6 TGTGCCAGCAGTTACCAACAGAATTCACCCCTCCACTTT CASSYQQNSPLHF
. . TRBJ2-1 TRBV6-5 TGTGCCAGCAGTTATTCCTCCAATGAGCAGTTCTTC CASSYSSNEQFF
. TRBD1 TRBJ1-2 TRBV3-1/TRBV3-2 TGTGCCAGCAACGAACAGGGGGCCGGAGGCTACACCTTC CASNEQGAGGYTF
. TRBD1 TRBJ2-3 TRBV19 TGTGCCAGTAGTATGGGACAGGGTGTGATCACAGATACGCAGTATTTT CASSMGQGVITDTQYF
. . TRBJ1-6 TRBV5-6 TGTGCCAGCAGCTTGTCGGTGAATTCACCCCTCCACTTT CASSLSVNSPLHF
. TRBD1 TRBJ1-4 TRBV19 TGTGCCAGTAGCGACAGGGTAACTAATGAAAAACTGTTTTTT CASSDRVTNEKLFF
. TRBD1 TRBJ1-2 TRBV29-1 TGCAGCGTTGAGGAGCAGGGGGCGCGGGGCTACACCTTC CSVEEQGARGYTF
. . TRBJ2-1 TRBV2 TGTGCCAGCAGTGAACTCGCAGGGTCCTACAATGAGCAGTTCTTC CASSELAGSYNEQFF
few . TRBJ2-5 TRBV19 TGTGCCAGTAGTCCCGCCCCCCGGGAGACCCAGTACTTC CASSPAPRETQYF
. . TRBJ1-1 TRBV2 TGTGCCAGCAGCCACACCGCGGGTGACACTGAAGCTTTCTTT CASSHTAGDTEAFF
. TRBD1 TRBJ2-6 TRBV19 TGTGCCAGTAGTCAAAGACAGGGAAGCTCTGGGGCCAACGTCCTGACTTTC CASSQRQGSSGANVLTF
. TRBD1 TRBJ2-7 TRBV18 TGTGCCAGCTCACCTTTCCCGGGACAGTCCTACGAGCAGTACTTC CASSPFPGQSYEQYF
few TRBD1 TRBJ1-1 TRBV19 TGTGCCAGTAGTGGGGACAGGGCGAACACTGAAGCTTTCTTT CASSGDRANTEAFF
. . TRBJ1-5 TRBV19 TGTGCCAGTAGTAACGGGGGAGGGCCCCAGCATTTT CASSNGGGPQHF
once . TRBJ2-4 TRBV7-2 TGTGCCAGCAGCTTAGGCGGATTAGCCAAAAACATTCAGTACTTC CASSLGGLAKNIQYF
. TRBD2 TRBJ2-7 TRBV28 TGTGCCAGCAGGCGGACTAGCGGACACTACGAGCAGTACTTC CASRRTSGHYEQYF
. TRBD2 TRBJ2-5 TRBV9 TGTGCCAGCTCCGGGCTAGCGGGAGGGGGGCAAGAGACCCAGTACTTC CASSGLAGGGQETQYF
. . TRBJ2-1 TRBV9 TGTGCCAGCAGCGGCGGCAGGGCCACCTTCAATGAGCAGTTCTTC CASSGGRATFNEQFF